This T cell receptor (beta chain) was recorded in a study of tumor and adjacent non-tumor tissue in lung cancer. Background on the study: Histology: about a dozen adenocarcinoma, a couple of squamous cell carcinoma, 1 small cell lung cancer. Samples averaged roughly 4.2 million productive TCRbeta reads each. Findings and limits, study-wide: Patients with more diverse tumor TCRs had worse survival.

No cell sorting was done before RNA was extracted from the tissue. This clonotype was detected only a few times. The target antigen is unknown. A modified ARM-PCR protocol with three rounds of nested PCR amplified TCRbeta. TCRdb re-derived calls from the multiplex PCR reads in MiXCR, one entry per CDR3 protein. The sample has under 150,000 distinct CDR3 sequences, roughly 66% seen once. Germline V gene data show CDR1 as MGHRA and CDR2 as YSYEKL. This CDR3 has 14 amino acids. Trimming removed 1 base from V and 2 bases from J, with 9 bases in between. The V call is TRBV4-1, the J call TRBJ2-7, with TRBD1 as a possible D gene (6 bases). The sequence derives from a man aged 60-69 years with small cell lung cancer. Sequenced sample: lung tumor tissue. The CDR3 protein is CASSQVYRAYEQYF. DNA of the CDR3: TGCGCCAGCAGCCAAGTCTACAGGGCCTACGAGCAGTACTTC.